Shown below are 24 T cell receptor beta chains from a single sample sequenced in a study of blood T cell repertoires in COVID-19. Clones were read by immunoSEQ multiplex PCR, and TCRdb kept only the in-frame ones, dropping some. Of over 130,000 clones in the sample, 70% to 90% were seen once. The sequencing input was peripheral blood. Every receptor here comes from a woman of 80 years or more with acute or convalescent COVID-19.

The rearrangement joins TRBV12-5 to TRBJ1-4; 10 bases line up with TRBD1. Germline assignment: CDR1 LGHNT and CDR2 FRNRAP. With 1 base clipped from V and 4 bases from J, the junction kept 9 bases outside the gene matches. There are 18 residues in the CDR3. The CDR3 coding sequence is TGTGCTAGTGGTTTGGGCCGACAGGGGGCTTACGTTAATGAAAAACTGTTTTTT. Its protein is CASGLGRQGAYVNEKLFF.

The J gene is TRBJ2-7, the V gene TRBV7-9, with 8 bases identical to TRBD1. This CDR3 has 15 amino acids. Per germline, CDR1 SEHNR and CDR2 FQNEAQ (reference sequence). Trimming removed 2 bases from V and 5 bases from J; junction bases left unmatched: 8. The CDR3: CASSLRQGPENEQYF. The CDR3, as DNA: TGTGCCAGCAGCTTAAGACAGGGGCCTGAAAACGAGCAGTACTTC.

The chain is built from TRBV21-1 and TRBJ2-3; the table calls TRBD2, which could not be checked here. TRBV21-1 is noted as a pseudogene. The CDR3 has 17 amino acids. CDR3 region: CASSPHSSGGAEDTQYF. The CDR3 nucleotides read TGTGCCAGCAGCCCCCACTCGAGCGGGGGGGCCGAAGATACGCAGTATTTT.

CDR3 loop: CASSTGGQINTEAFF. The CDR3 nucleotides are TGCGCCAGCAGCACTGGAGGGCAGATCAACACTGAAGCTTTCTTT. This rearrangement joins TRBV5-1 to TRBJ1-1, with D unresolved. Deletions cut 4 bases from V and 2 bases from J, with 15 bases between. Germline lookup yields CDR1 SGHRS and CDR2 YFSETQ. CDR3 size: 15 residues.

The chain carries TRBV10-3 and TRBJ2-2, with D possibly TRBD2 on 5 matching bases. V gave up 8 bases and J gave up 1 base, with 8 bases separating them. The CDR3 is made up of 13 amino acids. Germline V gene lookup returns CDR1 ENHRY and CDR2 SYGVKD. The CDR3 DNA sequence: TGTGCCATCGAGGGAAGGAACACCGGGGAGCTGTTTTTT. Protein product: CAIEGRNTGELFF.

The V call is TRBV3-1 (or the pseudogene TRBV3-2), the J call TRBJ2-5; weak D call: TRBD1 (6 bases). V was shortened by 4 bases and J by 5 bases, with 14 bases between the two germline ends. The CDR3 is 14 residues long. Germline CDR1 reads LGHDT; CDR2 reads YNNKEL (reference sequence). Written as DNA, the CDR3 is TGTGCCAGCAGCCCTTGGCAGGGGCGCGAGACCCAGTACTTC. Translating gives CASSPWQGRETQYF.

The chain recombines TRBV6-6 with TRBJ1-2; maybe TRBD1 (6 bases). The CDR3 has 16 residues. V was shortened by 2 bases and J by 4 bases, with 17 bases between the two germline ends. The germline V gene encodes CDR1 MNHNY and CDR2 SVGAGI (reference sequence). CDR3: CASSYPEGGEAYGYTF. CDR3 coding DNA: TGTGCCAGCAGTTACCCGGAGGGGGGGGAGGCCTATGGCTACACCTTC.

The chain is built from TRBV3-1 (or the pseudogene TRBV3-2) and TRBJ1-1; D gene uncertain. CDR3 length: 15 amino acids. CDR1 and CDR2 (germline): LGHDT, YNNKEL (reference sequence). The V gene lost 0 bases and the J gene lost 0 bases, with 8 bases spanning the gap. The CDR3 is CASSQDRRLNTEAFF. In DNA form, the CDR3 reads TGTGCCAGCAGCCAAGATAGGAGACTGAACACTGAAGCTTTCTTT.

Here the CDR3 DNA reads TGTGCCACCAGTGAAGAACCAGGGGGGCGGTACGAAAAACTGTTTTTT. Its protein is CATSEEPGGRYEKLFF. The V gene is TRBV24-1, the J gene TRBJ1-4, with TRBD1 matching 7 bases. Losses at the gene ends were 4 bases for V and 8 bases for J; bases not matched to a gene: 12. The CDR3 covers 16 residues. Germline V gives CDR1 KGHDR, CDR2 SFDVKD.

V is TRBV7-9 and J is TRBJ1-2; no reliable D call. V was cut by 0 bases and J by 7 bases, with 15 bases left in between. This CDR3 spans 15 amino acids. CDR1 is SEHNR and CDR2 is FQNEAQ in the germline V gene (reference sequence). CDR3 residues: CASSLAQNREGGYTF. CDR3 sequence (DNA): TGTGCCAGCAGCTTAGCGCAAAACCGGGAGGGTGGCTACACCTTC.

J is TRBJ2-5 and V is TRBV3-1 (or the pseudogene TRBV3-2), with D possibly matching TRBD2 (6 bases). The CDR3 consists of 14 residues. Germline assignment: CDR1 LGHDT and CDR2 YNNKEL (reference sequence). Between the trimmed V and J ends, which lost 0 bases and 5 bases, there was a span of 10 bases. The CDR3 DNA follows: TGTGCCAGCAGCCAAGAAACTAGCCGTGAGACCCAGTACTTC. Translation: CASSQETSRETQYF.

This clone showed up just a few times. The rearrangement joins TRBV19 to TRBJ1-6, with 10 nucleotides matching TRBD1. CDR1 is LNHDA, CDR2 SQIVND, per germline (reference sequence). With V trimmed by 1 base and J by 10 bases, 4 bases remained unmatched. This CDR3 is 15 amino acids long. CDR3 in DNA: TGTGCCAGTAGTATAGGGGGACAGGGGTGGTCACCCCTCCACTTT. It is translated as CASSIGGQGWSPLHF. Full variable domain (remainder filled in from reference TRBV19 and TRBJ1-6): DGGITQSPKYLFRKEGQNVTLSCEQNLNHDAMYWYRQDPGQGLRLIYYSQIVNDFQKGDIAEGYSVSREKKESFPLTVTSAQKNPTAFYLCASSIGGQGWSPLHFGNGTRLTVT.

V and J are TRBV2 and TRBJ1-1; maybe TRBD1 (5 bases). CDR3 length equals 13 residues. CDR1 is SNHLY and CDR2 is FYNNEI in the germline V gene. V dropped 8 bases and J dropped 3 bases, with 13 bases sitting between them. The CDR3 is CASGKEGDTEAFF. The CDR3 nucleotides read TGTGCCAGCGGAAAGGAAGGGGACACTGAAGCTTTCTTT.

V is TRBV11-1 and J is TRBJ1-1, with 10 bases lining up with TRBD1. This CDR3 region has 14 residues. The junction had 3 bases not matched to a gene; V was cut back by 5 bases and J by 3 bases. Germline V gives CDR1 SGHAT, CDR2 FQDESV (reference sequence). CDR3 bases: TGTGCCAGCAGCCCGGGACAGGGGTACACTGAAGCTTTCTTT. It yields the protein CASSPGQGYTEAFF.

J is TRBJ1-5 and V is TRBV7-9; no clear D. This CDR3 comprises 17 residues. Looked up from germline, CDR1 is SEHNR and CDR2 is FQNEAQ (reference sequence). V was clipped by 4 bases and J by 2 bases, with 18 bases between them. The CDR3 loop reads CASSSWDSGTGNQPQHF. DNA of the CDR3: TGTGCCAGCAGCTCGTGGGATAGCGGAACGGGCAATCAGCCCCAGCATTTT. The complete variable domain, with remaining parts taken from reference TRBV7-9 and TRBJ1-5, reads DTGVSQNPRHKITKRGQNVTFRCDPISEHNRLYWYRQTLGQGPEFLTYFQNEAQLEKSRLLSDRFSAERPKGSFSTLEIQRTEQGDSAMYLCASSSWDSGTGNQPQHFGDGTRLSIL.

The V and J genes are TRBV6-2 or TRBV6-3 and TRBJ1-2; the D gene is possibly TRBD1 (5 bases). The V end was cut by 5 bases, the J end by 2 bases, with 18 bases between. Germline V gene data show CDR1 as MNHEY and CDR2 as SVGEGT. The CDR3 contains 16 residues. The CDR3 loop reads CASSKLGGTSNYGYTF. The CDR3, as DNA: TGTGCCAGCAGTAAACTCGGCGGGACCTCAAACTATGGCTACACCTTC.

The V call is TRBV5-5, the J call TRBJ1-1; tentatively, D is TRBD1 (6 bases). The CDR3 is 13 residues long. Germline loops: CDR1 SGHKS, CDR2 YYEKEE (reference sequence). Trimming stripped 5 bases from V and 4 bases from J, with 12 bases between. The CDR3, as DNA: TGTGCCAGCAGTAATACAGGGAGCACTGAAGCTTTCTTT. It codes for CASSNTGSTEAFF.

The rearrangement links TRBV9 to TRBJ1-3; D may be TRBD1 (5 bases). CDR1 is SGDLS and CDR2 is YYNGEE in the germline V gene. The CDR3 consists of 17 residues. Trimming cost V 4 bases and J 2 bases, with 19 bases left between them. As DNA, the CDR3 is TGTGCCAGCAGCTCCCCTTTGGGGGGGGTGACTGGAAACACCATATATTTT. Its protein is CASSSPLGGVTGNTIYF.

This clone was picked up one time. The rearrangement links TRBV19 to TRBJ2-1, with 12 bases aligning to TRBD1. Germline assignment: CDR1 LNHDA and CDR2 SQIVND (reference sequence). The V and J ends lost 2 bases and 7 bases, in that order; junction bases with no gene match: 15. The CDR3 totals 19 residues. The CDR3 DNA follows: TGTGCCAGTAGTATACGGGACAGGGGGCAATGGTTGGAGAAAAATGAGCAGTTCTTC. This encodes CASSIRDRGQWLEKNEQFF.

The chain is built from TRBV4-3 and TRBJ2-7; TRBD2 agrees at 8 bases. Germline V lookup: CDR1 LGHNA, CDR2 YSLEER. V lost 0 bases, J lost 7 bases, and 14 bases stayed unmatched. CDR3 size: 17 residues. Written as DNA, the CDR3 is TGCGCCAGCAGCCAAGATCTCCTAGCGGGCCTTTCTGGAGAGCAGTACTTC. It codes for CASSQDLLAGLSGEQYF.

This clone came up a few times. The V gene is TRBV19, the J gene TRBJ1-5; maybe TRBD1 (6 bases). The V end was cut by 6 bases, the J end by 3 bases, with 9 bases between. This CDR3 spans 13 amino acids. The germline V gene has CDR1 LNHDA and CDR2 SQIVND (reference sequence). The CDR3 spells CASSGTYNQPQHF. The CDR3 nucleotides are TGTGCCAGTAGCGGGACATACAATCAGCCCCAGCATTTT.

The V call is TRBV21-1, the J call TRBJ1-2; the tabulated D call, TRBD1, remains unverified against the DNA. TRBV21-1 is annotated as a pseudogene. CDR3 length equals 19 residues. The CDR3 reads CASSKRQGIVIRGPYGYTF. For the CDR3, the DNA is TGTGCCAGCAGCAAGCGTCAGGGTATAGTTATTAGGGGCCCTTATGGCTACACCTTC.

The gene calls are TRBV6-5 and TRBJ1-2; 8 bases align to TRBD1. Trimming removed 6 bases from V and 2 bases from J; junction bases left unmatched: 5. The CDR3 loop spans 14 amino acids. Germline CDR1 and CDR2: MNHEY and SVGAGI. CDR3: CASRLGQVNYGYTF. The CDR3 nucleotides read TGTGCCAGCAGATTGGGACAGGTCAACTATGGCTACACCTTC.

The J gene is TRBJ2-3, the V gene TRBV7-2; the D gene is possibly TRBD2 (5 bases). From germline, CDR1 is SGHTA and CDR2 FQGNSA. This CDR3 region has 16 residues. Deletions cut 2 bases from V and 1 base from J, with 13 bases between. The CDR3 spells CASSLLATLGTDTQYF. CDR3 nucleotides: TGTGCCAGCAGCTTATTAGCGACTCTTGGCACAGATACGCAGTATTTT.